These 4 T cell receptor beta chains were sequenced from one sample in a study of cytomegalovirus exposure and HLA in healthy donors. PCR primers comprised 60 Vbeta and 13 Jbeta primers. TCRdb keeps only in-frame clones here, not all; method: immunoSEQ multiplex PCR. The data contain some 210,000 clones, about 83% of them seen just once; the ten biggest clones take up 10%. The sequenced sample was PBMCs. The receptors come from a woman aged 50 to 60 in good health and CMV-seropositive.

This CDR3 reads CASSSLTGAWGYTF. Here the CDR3 DNA reads TGTGCCAGTAGTTCTCTGACAGGGGCCTGGGGCTACACCTTC. This sequence joins TRBV19 and TRBJ1-2; 8 nucleotides agree with TRBD1. The trim removed 5 bases at V and 8 bases at J, leaving 10 bases unmatched. CDR1 LNHDA and CDR2 SQIVND come from the germline V gene (reference sequence). The CDR3 sequence is 14 residues long.

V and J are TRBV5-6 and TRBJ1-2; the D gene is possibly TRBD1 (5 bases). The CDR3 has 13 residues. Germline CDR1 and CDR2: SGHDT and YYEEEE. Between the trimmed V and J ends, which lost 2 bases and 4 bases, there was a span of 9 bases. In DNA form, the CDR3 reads TGTGCCAGCAGCTTCAGGGACTTCTATGGCTACACCTTC. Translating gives CASSFRDFYGYTF.

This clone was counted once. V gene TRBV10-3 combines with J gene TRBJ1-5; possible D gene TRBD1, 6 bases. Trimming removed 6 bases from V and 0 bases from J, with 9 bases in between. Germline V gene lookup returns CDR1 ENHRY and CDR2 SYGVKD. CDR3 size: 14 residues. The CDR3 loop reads CAIRDSHSNQPQHF. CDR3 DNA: TGTGCCATCAGGGACAGCCATAGCAATCAGCCCCAGCATTTT.

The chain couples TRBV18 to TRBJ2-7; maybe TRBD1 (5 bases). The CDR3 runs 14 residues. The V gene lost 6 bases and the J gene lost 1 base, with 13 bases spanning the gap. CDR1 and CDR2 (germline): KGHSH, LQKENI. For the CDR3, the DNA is TGTGCCAGCTCGGTGCAGCAGGGATCCTACGAGCAGTACTTC. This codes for CASSVQQGSYEQYF.